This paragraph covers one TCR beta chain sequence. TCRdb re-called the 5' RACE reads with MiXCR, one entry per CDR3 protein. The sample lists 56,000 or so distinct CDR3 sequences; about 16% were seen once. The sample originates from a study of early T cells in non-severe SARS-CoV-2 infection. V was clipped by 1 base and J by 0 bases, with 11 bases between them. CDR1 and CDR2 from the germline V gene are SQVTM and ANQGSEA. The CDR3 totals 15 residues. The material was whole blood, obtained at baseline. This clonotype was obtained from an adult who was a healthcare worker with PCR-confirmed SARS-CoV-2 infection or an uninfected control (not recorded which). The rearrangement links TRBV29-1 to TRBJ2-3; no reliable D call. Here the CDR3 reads CSVEGLASSTDTQYF. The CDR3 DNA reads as TGCAGCGTTGAAGGTCTCGCCTCTAGCACAGATACGCAGTATTTT.